This is a list of T cell receptor beta chains from one sample in a study of human T cells and chemical hapten exposure. One entry per CDR3 protein results from TCRdb running MiXCR on the RACE reads. The sample yields 65,000 or so distinct CDR3 sequences, 6% to 7% seen once. What was sequenced was whole blood. These receptors originate from a female donor in good health. Some clones in this sample may be carry-over from other donors' samples. CDR3s leave out the opening cysteine and the closing phenylalanine or tryptophan. Each record gives: D gene, V gene, J gene, CDR3 protein. A D gene is named only where the DNA matches it firmly.

NA	TRBV7-8	TRBJ1-1	ASSLDRQMEAF
NA	TRBV12-3/TRBV12-4	TRBJ1-2	ASSSADSGDGYT
NA	TRBV20-1	TRBJ2-7	SARDYDRAVSSYEQY
NA	TRBV28	TRBJ1-1	ASSLSGEGAF
NA	TRBV6-4	TRBJ2-2	ASSDRDTGELF
TRBD2	TRBV30	TRBJ2-7	AWPTSGSYEQY
NA	TRBV12-3/TRBV12-4	TRBJ2-6	ASSWGSVTGANVLT
NA	TRBV28	TRBJ1-2	ASTLGPPGRGYT
NA	TRBV29-1	TRBJ1-1	SVEGSYTEAF
TRBD1	TRBV2	TRBJ1-4	ASRDRGPTNEKLF
NA	TRBV7-2	TRBJ1-1	ASSLTEAF
NA	TRBV2	TRBJ1-6	ASSDPTWQGNSPLH
NA	TRBV10-2	TRBJ1-2	ASSESNTNYGYT
NA	TRBV2	TRBJ1-2	ASSEVGYQGLYGYT
NA	TRBV20-1	TRBJ2-3	SARGGRVTDTQY
NA	TRBV20-1	TRBJ2-1	SATDRGNEQF
TRBD2	TRBV4-3	TRBJ2-5	ASSPSGLADQETQY
TRBD1	TRBV6-1	TRBJ2-3	ASSPDRDRTDTQY
NA	TRBV7-2	TRBJ2-3	ASSLDTSWRTDTQY
NA	TRBV11-1	TRBJ2-4	ASSPSIGTRSTKNIQY
NA	TRBV28	TRBJ2-7	ASSSNLGVLGQY
NA	TRBV7-9	TRBJ2-6	ASSLGAGANVLT
NA	TRBV7-7	TRBJ2-5	ASSLDMAGEETQY
TRBD1	TRBV4-1	TRBJ1-1	ASSLSTGTVTEAF
TRBD2	TRBV7-3	TRBJ2-1	ASSTTSGPHNEQF
TRBD1	TRBV19	TRBJ1-1	ASTGPGGLYTEAF
TRBD1	TRBV7-3	TRBJ2-3	ASSDGTGDESQY
NA	TRBV28	TRBJ2-7	ASALKIPYEQY
NA	TRBV6-1	TRBJ2-3	ASSPTDTQY
NA	TRBV7-9	TRBJ2-1	ASSEPTYYNEQF
TRBD1	TRBV20-1	TRBJ1-6	SARGTGGIGSPLH
TRBD2	TRBV5-4	TRBJ2-5	ASSLGGRGETQY
NA	TRBV5-1	TRBJ2-6	ASSFRSGANVLT
NA	TRBV7-9	TRBJ2-6	ASSSPGSSSGANVLT
NA	TRBV29-1	TRBJ1-1	SGGQGDTEAF
NA	TRBV28	TRBJ1-6	ASSPPWDPARYNSPLH
TRBD1	TRBV12-3/TRBV12-4	TRBJ2-3	ASSFSRLLPGQVEHSTQY
TRBD2	TRBV10-3	TRBJ2-7	ATSKTSGIVDEQY
NA	TRBV20-1	TRBJ2-3	SARDRVSTDTQY
NA	TRBV12-3/TRBV12-4	TRBJ2-2	ASRGGPLNTGELF
NA	TRBV6-5	TRBJ2-3	ASSYTVTDTQY
NA	TRBV6-2/TRBV6-3	TRBJ1-4	ASSYMEKLF
NA	TRBV7-2	TRBJ2-5	ASSLAGVAETQY
NA	TRBV20-1	TRBJ1-5	SARVLLRQTSYSNQPQN
NA	TRBV9	TRBJ2-3	ASSVAPDTDTQY
TRBD2	TRBV2	TRBJ2-1	ASSDLALAGYNEQF
NA	TRBV27	TRBJ1-6	ASSLRQAWEGSPLH
TRBD2	TRBV3-1	TRBJ2-1	ASSQAGRERGEQF
TRBD2	TRBV20-1	TRBJ2-1	SVTSGRNEQF
NA	TRBV5-1	TRBJ2-7	ASSFQGTYEQY
NA	TRBV7-2	TRBJ2-5	ASSSTGITLGETQY
TRBD1	TRBV4-1	TRBJ2-7	ASSHMRTGKYEQY
NA	TRBV29-1	TRBJ1-1	SVQTGRGAEAF
NA	TRBV28	TRBJ1-4	ASSLESNEKLF